Listed below are T cell receptor beta chains from one sample, sequenced in a study of blood T cell repertoires in COVID-19. The table came from immunoSEQ multiplex PCR; TCRdb's copy has only in-frame clones and leaves some out. The sample contains approximately 10,000 clones, roughly 91% of which appear only once. Sequenced material: peripheral blood. These receptors came from a woman in her sixties with active COVID-19. Both conserved end residues are part of each CDR3. Fields, in order: D gene, J gene, V gene, clone size, CDR3 DNA, CDR3 protein. D genes are given only for firm matches. Expanded clones get a size class; other rows say once, few or many, or leave the size out.

NA,TRBJ2-4,TRBV5-1,NA,TGCGCCAGCAGCTTGACGGGAGACATTCAGTACTTC,CASSLTGDIQYF
NA,TRBJ1-1,TRBV19,once,TGTGCCAGTAGTATGAGCAGGCGAAGCGAAGCTTTCTTT,CASSMSRRSEAFF
NA,TRBJ2-3,TRBV7-9,NA,TGTGCCAGCAGCTTCTATACAGATACGCAGTATTTT,CASSFYTDTQYF
NA,TRBJ1-6,TRBV6-4,few,TGTGCCAGCAGTCAACGGGGTGATTCACCCCTCCACTTT,CASSQRGDSPLHF
TRBD1,TRBJ2-7,TRBV7-8,NA,TGTGCCAGCAGCTTAGCGGGACAGGGGTCCTACGAGCAGTACTTC,CASSLAGQGSYEQYF
NA,TRBJ2-3,TRBV19,NA,TGTGCCAGTAGTAGCGGAGGGGGCACAGATACGCAGTATTTT,CASSSGGGTDTQYF
NA,TRBJ1-6,TRBV2,NA,TGTGCCAGCAGCCGGAGGGGGGGAAACTATAATTCACCCCTCCACTTT,CASSRRGGNYNSPLHF
TRBD1,TRBJ2-1,TRBV5-1,NA,TGCGCCAGCAGTTGGACAGGGGCGGGAAATGAGCAGTTCTTC,CASSWTGAGNEQFF
TRBD2,TRBJ2-7,TRBV29-1,once,TGCAGCGTTGTGCTAGCGGGAGGCGAGCAGTACTTC,CSVVLAGGEQYF
TRBD1,TRBJ2-7,TRBV2,few,TGTGCCAGCAGTGACCCCCGGGACAGGGGTATGTACGAGCAGTACTTC,CASSDPRDRGMYEQYF
TRBD1,TRBJ2-7,TRBV3-1/TRBV3-2,NA,TGTGCCAGCAGCCAAGGGGACAGGAGCTCCTACGAGCAGTACTTC,CASSQGDRSSYEQYF
NA,TRBJ2-1,TRBV15,NA,TGTGCCACCAGCAGGAGATCCTACAATGAGCAGTTCTTC,CATSRRSYNEQFF
NA,TRBJ2-3,TRBV11-3,NA,TGTGCCAGCGCGAGCAGGGCGAGAGATACGCAGTATTTT,CASASRARDTQYF
NA,TRBJ1-5,TRBV19,few,TGTGCCAGTAGTGTCAGGGGTCAGGGCCAGCCCCAGCATTTT,CASSVRGQGQPQHF
NA,TRBJ1-2,TRBV4-1,NA,TGCGCCAGCAGCCAAGTCCTCCAGAACTATGGCTACACCTTC,CASSQVLQNYGYTF
NA,TRBJ1-3,TRBV29-1,NA,TGCAGCGTGGGAGACATGTCTGGAAACACCATATATTTT,CSVGDMSGNTIYF
TRBD2,TRBJ2-3,TRBV10-3,NA,TGTGCCATCAGTGGGAGACTAGCGGGCATCACAGATACGCAGTATTTT,CAISGRLAGITDTQYF
NA,TRBJ1-2,TRBV21-1,NA,TGTGCCAGCAGCAAACGGTTGGGGCCATCCGGGGGCTACACCTTC,CASSKRLGPSGGYTF
NA,TRBJ1-6,TRBV2,NA,TGTGCCAGCAGTGCTACGAAAAACAATTCACCCCTCCACTTT,CASSATKNNSPLHF
NA,TRBJ2-2,TRBV7-9,NA,TGTGCCAGCAGCTCTCAGGGAATCGTCTATACCGGGGAGCTGTTTTTT,CASSSQGIVYTGELFF
TRBD2,TRBJ2-5,TRBV11-2,once,TGTGCCAGCAGCTCGCAGCGGGATCTTCAAGAGACCCAGTACTTC,CASSSQRDLQETQYF
TRBD1,TRBJ2-1,TRBV7-9,NA,TGTGCCAGCAGCTCCTCCGGACAGGGGACCATCTACAATGAGCAGTTCTTC,CASSSSGQGTIYNEQFF
NA,TRBJ2-3,TRBV6-6,NA,TGTGCCAGCAGTTACTCGGAGTTCACAGATACGCAGTATTTT,CASSYSEFTDTQYF
TRBD1,TRBJ1-2,TRBV5-4,NA,TGTGCCAGCAGCCTGGCCGGGACAGGGCTAGATGGCTACACCTTC,CASSLAGTGLDGYTF
TRBD1,TRBJ2-7,TRBV13,NA,TGTGCCAGCAGCTTATACAGGGGCTCCTACGAGCAGTACTTC,CASSLYRGSYEQYF
NA,TRBJ2-7,TRBV2,NA,TGTGCCAGCAGTGATAAGGGGTACGAGCAGTACTTC,CASSDKGYEQYF
TRBD2,TRBJ2-1,TRBV19,once,TGTGCCAGTAGTATCCAAAGACTAGCTGGATTTAATGAGCAGTTCTTC,CASSIQRLAGFNEQFF
NA,TRBJ1-2,TRBV5-4,NA,TGTGCCAGCAGCTTTCCCCTGCAGGGGCGGGATGGCTACACCTTC,CASSFPLQGRDGYTF
NA,TRBJ1-6,TRBV27,NA,TGTGCCAGCAGTTTCGGAGGGGAGCATAATTCACCCCTCCACTTT,CASSFGGEHNSPLHF
NA,TRBJ2-3,TRBV9,once,TGTGCCAGCAGCGCAAGCGGTCGGGTGGATACGCAGTATTTT,CASSASGRVDTQYF
TRBD1,TRBJ1-1,TRBV3-1/TRBV3-2,NA,TGTGCCAGCAGCCGCAAAACAGGGGACACTGAAGCTTTCTTT,CASSRKTGDTEAFF
NA,TRBJ2-3,TRBV2,NA,TGTGCCAGCAGTGAAGGGGCCTACACAGATACGCAGTATTTT,CASSEGAYTDTQYF
NA,TRBJ1-2,TRBV25-1,once,TGTGCCAGCTCCCGCGGGACCTCAATTGGCTACACCTTC,CASSRGTSIGYTF
TRBD1,TRBJ2-5,TRBV6-6,NA,TGTGCCAGCAGTTACTTCAACACAGGGGGGGAGACCCAGTACTTC,CASSYFNTGGETQYF
TRBD1,TRBJ1-1,TRBV6-5,NA,TGTGCCAGCAGGCAGGGGGCTCGTGCTGAAGCTTTCTTT,CASRQGARAEAFF
NA,TRBJ2-1,TRBV5-1,NA,TGCGCCAGCAGCTTGGTAGTAGCCGGGAACAATGAGCAGTTCTTC,CASSLVVAGNNEQFF
NA,TRBJ2-1,TRBV5-1,NA,TGCGCCAGCAGCTTCCGGGCCAGGGATGAGCAGTTCTTC,CASSFRARDEQFF
NA,TRBJ2-2,TRBV11-2,NA,TGTGCCAGCAGCCAGGGACAAAACACCGGGGAGCTGTTTTTT,CASSQGQNTGELFF
TRBD2,TRBJ2-5,TRBV6-6,NA,TGTGCCAGCTTTGGGGGGGTCCCCCCCGAGACCCAGTACTTC,CASFGGVPPETQYF
NA,TRBJ2-2,TRBV7-8,NA,TGTGCCAGCAGCTTCCCGGGCGGGGAGCTGTTTTTT,CASSFPGGELFF
NA,TRBJ1-2,TRBV14,NA,TGTGCCAGCAGCCAAGATTACAGCTATGGCTACACCTTC,CASSQDYSYGYTF
NA,TRBJ2-4,TRBV19,NA,TGTGCCAGTAGTATAGCAGGGACCAAAAACATTCAGTACTTC,CASSIAGTKNIQYF
TRBD1,TRBJ1-2,TRBV5-6,NA,TGTGCCAGCAGCCTCCAGACAGGGCCCCCTTATGGCTACACCTTC,CASSLQTGPPYGYTF
TRBD1,TRBJ1-1,TRBV6-5,NA,TGTGCCAGCCGCAGGACAGGGGACACTGAAGCTTTCTTT,CASRRTGDTEAFF
TRBD1,TRBJ2-1,TRBV2,NA,TGTGCCAGCAATAAAAGCCCGGGACAGGGGGCCTATGAGCAGTTCTTC,CASNKSPGQGAYEQFF
NA,TRBJ1-1,TRBV7-6,NA,TGTGCCAGCAGCTTCTTGGGGGCGTTCGGGTATATGAACACTGAAGCTTTCTTT,CASSFLGAFGYMNTEAFF
NA,TRBJ1-1,TRBV19,NA,TGTGCCAGTAGTCTGGGGCCGAACACTGAAGCTTTCTTT,CASSLGPNTEAFF
NA,TRBJ2-6,TRBV7-8,NA,TGTGCCAGCAGCTTAGGGGGGGAAGGGGCCAACGTCCTGACTTTC,CASSLGGEGANVLTF
NA,TRBJ2-5,TRBV2,few,TGTGCCAGCAGTGAGGTCAGGGAAGGGGAGACCCAGTACTTC,CASSEVREGETQYF
TRBD1,TRBJ1-2,TRBV6-5,NA,TGTGCCAGTGGGGAACAGGGGACCTATGGCTACACCTTC,CASGEQGTYGYTF
NA,TRBJ2-3,TRBV7-9,NA,TGTGCCAGCAGTCCGTTTTTGGGGGGAGGCCTGAGGGATACGCAGTATTTT,CASSPFLGGGLRDTQYF
NA,TRBJ1-2,TRBV5-6,once,TGTGCCAGCAGCTTGGCAGATCTCTATGGCTACACCTTC,CASSLADLYGYTF
NA,TRBJ1-2,TRBV10-3,NA,TGTGCCATCAGTGGTTCTGGGCAGGGTGGCTACACCTTC,CAISGSGQGGYTF
NA,TRBJ2-2,TRBV5-1,NA,TGCGCCAGTTACTCAGGGTCGGGCGGATCCGGGGAGCTGTTTTTT,CASYSGSGGSGELFF
NA,TRBJ1-6,TRBV5-6,NA,TGTGCCAGCGCCCCCCCCGAGGGAAAGAGCTCCTATAATTCACCCCTCCACTTT,CASAPPEGKSSYNSPLHF
TRBD1,TRBJ1-1,TRBV19,NA,TGTGCCAGTAGTATCTCCAGGGGGACTGAAGCTTTCTTT,CASSISRGTEAFF
NA,TRBJ1-1,TRBV4-2,NA,TGTGCCAGCAGCCAAGGGTCACTTAATCGGGCTTTCTTT,CASSQGSLNRAFF
TRBD2,TRBJ2-1,TRBV5-1,NA,TGCGCCAGCAGCTTGGGACCCGGGACTAGCGGGGCCTCTTTCAATGAGCAGTTCTTC,CASSLGPGTSGASFNEQFF